This T cell receptor beta chain is from a study of cytomegalovirus exposure and HLA in healthy donors. Study-wide results and caveats: Across donors, most TCRs were seen rarely, yet some public ones were widespread.

CDR3 length equals 15 residues. Germline V gives CDR1 MDHEN, CDR2 SYDVKM. With 6 bases clipped from V and 7 bases from J, the junction kept 10 bases outside the gene matches. This PCR relied on a set of 60 Vbeta primers and 13 Jbeta primers. Method: immunoSEQ multiplex PCR; TCRdb's copy keeps in-frame clones and lacks some. The repertoire holds about 140,000 clones, around 86% seen once, with 1.2% in the top ten. Points on this clone: Antigen specificity is unknown.

The J gene is TRBJ1-4, the V gene TRBV28; 8 positions match TRBD1. This TCR derives from a female donor in good health and CMV-seronegative. Source material: PBMCs. CDR3 in amino acids: CASRAGGAEGEKLFF. Written as DNA, the CDR3 is TGTGCCAGCAGGGCAGGGGGCGCGGAGGGTGAAAAACTGTTTTTT.